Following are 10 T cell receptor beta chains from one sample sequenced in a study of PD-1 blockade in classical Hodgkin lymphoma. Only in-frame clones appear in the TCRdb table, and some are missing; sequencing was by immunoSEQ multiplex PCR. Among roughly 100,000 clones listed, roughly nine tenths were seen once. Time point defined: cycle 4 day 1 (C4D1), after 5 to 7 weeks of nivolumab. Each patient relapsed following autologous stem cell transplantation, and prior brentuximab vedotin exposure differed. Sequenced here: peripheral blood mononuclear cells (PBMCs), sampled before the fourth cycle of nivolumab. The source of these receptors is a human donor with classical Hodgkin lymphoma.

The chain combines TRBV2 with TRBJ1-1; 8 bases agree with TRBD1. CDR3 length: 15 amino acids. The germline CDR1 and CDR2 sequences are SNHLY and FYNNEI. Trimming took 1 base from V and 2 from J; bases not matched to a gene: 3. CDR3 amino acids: CASSEGTGYNTEAFF. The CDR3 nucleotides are TGTGCCAGCAGTGAAGGGACAGGGTACAACACTGAAGCTTTCTTT.

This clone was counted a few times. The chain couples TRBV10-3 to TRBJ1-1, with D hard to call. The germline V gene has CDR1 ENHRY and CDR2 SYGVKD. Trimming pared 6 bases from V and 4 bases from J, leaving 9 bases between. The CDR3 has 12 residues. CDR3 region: CAIREGGTEAFF. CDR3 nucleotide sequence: TGTGCCATCAGGGAGGGTGGCACTGAAGCTTTCTTT.

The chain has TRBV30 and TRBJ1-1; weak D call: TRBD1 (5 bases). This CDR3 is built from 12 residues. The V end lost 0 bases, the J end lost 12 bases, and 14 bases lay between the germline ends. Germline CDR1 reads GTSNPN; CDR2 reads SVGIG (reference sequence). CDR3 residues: CAWSVLGAGTFF. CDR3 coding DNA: TGTGCCTGGAGTGTACTAGGGGCAGGAACTTTCTTT.

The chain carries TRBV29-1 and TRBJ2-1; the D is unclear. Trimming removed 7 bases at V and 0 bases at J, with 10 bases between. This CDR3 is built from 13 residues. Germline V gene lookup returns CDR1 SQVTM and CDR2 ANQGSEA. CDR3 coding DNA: TGCAGCGGCCAACACAGCTCCTACAATGAGCAGTTCTTC. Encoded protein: CSGQHSSYNEQFF.

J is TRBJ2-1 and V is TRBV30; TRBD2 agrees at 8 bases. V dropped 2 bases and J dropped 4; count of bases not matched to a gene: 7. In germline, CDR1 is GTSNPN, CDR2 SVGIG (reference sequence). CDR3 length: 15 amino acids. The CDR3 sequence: CAWSPGGRLYNEQFF. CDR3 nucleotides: TGTGCCTGGAGTCCGGGCGGGAGGTTGTACAATGAGCAGTTCTTC.

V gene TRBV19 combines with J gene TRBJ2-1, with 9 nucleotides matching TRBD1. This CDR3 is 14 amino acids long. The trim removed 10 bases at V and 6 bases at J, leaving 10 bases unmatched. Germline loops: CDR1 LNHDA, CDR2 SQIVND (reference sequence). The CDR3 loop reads CAIEYRGRLNEQFF. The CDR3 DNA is TGTGCCATTGAATACAGGGGGCGGCTCAATGAGCAGTTCTTC.

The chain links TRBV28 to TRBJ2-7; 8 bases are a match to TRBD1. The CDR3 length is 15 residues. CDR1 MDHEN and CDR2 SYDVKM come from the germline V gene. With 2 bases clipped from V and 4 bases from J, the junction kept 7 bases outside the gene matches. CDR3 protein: CASSLAAGGSYEQYF. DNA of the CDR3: TGTGCCAGCAGTTTAGCGGCAGGGGGCAGTTACGAGCAGTACTTC.

The CDR3 sequence is CAWSVGGGTEAFF. DNA of the CDR3: TGTGCCTGGTCTGTAGGGGGGGGTACTGAAGCTTTCTTT. The gene calls are TRBV30 and TRBJ1-1; D may be TRBD1 (6 bases). The CDR3 spans 13 residues. V dropped 5 bases and J dropped 5 bases, with 15 bases sitting between them. Germline V CDR1 and CDR2: GTSNPN, SVGIG (reference sequence).

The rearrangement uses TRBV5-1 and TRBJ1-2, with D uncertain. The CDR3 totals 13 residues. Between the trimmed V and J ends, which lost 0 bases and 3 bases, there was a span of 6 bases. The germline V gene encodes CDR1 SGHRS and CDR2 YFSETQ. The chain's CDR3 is CASSLVGDYGYTF. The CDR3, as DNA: TGCGCCAGCAGCTTGGTTGGAGACTATGGCTACACCTTC.

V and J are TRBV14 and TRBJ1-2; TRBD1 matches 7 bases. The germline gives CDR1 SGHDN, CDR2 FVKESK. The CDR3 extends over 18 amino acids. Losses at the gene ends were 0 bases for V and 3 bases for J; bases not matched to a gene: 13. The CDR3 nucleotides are TGTGCCAGCAGCCAAGAAGGCCTCCGGGACAGTGGATACTATGGCTACACCTTC. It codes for CASSQEGLRDSGYYGYTF.